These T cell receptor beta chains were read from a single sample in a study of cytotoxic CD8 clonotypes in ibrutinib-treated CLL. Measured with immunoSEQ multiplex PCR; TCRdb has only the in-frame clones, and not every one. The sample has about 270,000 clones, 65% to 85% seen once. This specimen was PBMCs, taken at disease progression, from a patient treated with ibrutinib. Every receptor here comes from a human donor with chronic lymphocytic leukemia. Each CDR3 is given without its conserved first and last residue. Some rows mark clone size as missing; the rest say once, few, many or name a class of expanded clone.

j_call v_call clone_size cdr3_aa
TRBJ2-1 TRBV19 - ASSMGQGHNEQF
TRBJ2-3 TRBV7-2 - ASSLRGRTTDTQY
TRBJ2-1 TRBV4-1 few ASSQASEQF
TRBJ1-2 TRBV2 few ASSLSTYIYGYT
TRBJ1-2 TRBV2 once ASSEPGQPTNYGYT
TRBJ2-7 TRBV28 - ASSFSLAGGGNEQY
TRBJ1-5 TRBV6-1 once ASSRTQYSNQPQH
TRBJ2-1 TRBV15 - ATSRGSGSSYNEQF
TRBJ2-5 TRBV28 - ASSRGRQGAETQY
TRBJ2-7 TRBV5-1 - ASSLLLGLPDDHYEQY
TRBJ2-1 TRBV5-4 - ASSDPGLAGLGEQF
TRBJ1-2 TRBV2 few ASDSPSYGYT
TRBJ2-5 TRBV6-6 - ASSYSSAETQY
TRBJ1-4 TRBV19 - ASSEGQGNEKLF
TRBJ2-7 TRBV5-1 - ASSPRRGAHEQY
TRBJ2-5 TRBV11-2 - ASSLDRLTQETQY
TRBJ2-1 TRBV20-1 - SARASNEQF
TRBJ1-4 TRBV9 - ASSVATVAEATNEKLF
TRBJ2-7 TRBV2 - ASTDGPYEQY
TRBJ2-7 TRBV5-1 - ASSGGSYEQY
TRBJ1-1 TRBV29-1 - SVEARDSKYITEAF
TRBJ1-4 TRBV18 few ASSPDYPGIVQKLF
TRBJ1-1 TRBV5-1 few ASSRGTGGINTEAF
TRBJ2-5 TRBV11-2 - ASSFSMGTQY
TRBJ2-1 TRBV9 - ASSASGENYNEQF
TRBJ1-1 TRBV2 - ASSDRGTENTEAF
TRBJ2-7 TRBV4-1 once ASSPQTGIYYEQY
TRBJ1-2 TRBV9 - ASSVDGTGGGYT
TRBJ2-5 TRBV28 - ASSRWLQETQY
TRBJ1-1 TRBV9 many ASRSGADTEAF
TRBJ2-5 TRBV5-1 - ASSPNGSGETQY
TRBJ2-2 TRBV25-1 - ASSEYITGELF
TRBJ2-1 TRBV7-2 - ASTTVLVGEQF
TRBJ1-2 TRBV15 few ATSRVGQGYGYT
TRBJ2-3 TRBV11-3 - ASSGHREDTQY
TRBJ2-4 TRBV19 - ASSTQGPAKNIQY
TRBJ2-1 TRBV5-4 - ASRSTSGGERF
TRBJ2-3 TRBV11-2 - ASSFQDSKGTDTQY
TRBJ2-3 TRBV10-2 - ASSEVALADTQY
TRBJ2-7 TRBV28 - ASSPRAYEQY
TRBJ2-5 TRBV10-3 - AISVGWQETQY
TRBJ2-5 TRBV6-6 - ASTHGLAGSKTQY
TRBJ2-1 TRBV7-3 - ASSLEGLRSNEQF
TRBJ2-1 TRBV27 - ASSLTRQDNEQF
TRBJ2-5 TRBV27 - ASSRKETQY
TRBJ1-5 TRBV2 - ASNMGQGAYSNQPQH
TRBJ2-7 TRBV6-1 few ASSEAGYEQY
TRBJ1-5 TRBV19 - ASQGGGQPQH
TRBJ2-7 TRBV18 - ASSPPGQDYEQY
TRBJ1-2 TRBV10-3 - AIRSLALNYGYT